The 24 T cell receptor beta chains listed next were all sequenced from one sample in a study of CD4 T cells in relation to SARS-CoV-2 and coronaviruses. Some clones are missing from TCRdb's copy, which holds only in-frame ones; the method was immunoSEQ multiplex PCR. The sample records 31,000 or so clones, 55% to 75% being singletons. The unexposed donors gave CD4+ T cells in about 2010-2019, prior to COVID-19. The cells were cultured for 10 days before CD4+ T cells were isolated. Antigens of these TCRs are unknown. The sample taken for sequencing was CD4+ T cells from PBMCs, cultured in vitro. The source of these receptors is a human donor in good health.

V is TRBV25-1 and J is TRBJ1-6, with a weak D call TRBD1 (5 bases). Trimming pared 6 bases from V and 10 bases from J, leaving 10 bases between. The CDR3 runs to 12 residues. Germline CDR1 and CDR2: MGHDK and SYGVNS. Here the CDR3 reads CASRGQGSPLHF. The CDR3 DNA is TGTGCCAGCAGAGGCCAGGGATCACCCCTCCACTTT.

The rearrangement joins TRBV5-1 to TRBJ1-5, with D possibly matching TRBD1 (5 bases). Trimming removed 3 bases from V and 5 bases from J, with 9 bases in between. The CDR3 totals 13 residues. Looked up from germline, CDR1 is SGHRS and CDR2 is YFSETQ. Here the CDR3 DNA reads TGCGCCAGCAGCTCAGGGCCCGATCAGCCCCAGCATTTT. Its translation is CASSSGPDQPQHF.

V gene TRBV6-5 combines with J gene TRBJ2-7, with D maybe TRBD1 (7 bases). The ends were cut back, 11 bases at V and 6 bases at J, with 17 bases in the middle. The CDR3 consists of 12 residues. Looked up from germline, CDR1 is MNHEY and CDR2 is SVGAGI. The CDR3 bases are TGTGCCGTCCAGGGGGAGGCTCGCGAGCAGTACTTC. This encodes CAVQGEAREQYF.

The chain recombines TRBV6-5 with TRBJ2-7; TRBD1 matches 10 bases. CDR1 and CDR2 from the germline V gene are MNHEY and SVGAGI. The trim removed 6 bases at V and 0 bases at J, leaving 5 bases unmatched. The CDR3 extends over 15 amino acids. CDR3 in amino acids: CASRPGTGVSYEQYF. For the CDR3, the DNA is TGTGCCAGCAGGCCCGGGACAGGGGTCTCCTACGAGCAGTACTTC.

The chain recombines TRBV11-2 with TRBJ1-4; D is uncertain. Germline V gene lookup returns CDR1 SGHAT and CDR2 FQNNGV. The CDR3 runs 15 residues. The germline V and J ends were trimmed by 5 bases and 5 bases, with 15 bases remaining between them. This CDR3 is CASSETRAQNEKLFF. DNA of the CDR3: TGTGCCAGCAGCGAGACTCGCGCCCAGAATGAAAAACTGTTTTTT.

The chain combines TRBV5-4 with TRBJ2-1, with 9 nucleotides matching TRBD1. The CDR3 spans 15 residues. J gave up 7 bases and V 0 bases, and 5 bases lay outside the gene matches. The germline V gene has CDR1 SGHNT and CDR2 YYREEE (reference sequence). This CDR3 is CASSLDRGRVNEQFF. CDR3 sequence (DNA): TGTGCCAGCAGCTTGGACAGGGGGCGCGTGAATGAGCAGTTCTTC.

This clone was observed a handful of times. The rearrangement joins TRBV7-7 to TRBJ2-5, with a tentative D call TRBD2 (6 bases). Trimming took off 5 bases at V and 6 bases at J, with 10 bases between the two ends. This CDR3 spans 12 amino acids. The germline CDR1 and CDR2 sequences are SSHAT and FNYEAQ (reference sequence). CDR3 bases: TGTGCCAGCAGCCCGCTAGCGCAGACCCAGTACTTC. Its protein product is CASSPLAQTQYF.

The chain recombines TRBV6-2 or TRBV6-3 with TRBJ2-5; no firm D call. Deletions cut 6 bases from V and 1 base from J, with 9 bases between. Looked up from germline, CDR1 is MNHEY and CDR2 is SVGEGT. This CDR3 region has 13 residues. The CDR3 DNA follows: TGTGCCAGCAGCGCTAGGGCCCAAGAGACCCAGTACTTC. It specifies CASSARAQETQYF.

The rearrangement joins TRBV19 to TRBJ2-7; D remains unclear. This CDR3 has 11 amino acids. CDR1 is LNHDA, CDR2 SQIVND, per germline (reference sequence). Trimming took off 4 bases at V and 7 bases at J, with 8 bases between the two ends. CDR3 DNA: TGTGCCAGTAGTACCCGACTGGAGCAGTACTTC. This encodes CASSTRLEQYF.

The chain carries TRBV2 and TRBJ1-1; 9 bases agree with TRBD1. CDR1 and CDR2 (germline): SNHLY, FYNNEI. The CDR3 has 14 amino acids. V lost 4 bases and J lost 6; bases outside the gene matches: 6. The CDR3 loop reads CASSGDREVAEAFF. The DNA of the CDR3 is TGTGCCAGCAGTGGGGACAGGGAGGTGGCTGAAGCTTTCTTT.

This chain connects TRBV5-6 to TRBJ2-7; D might be TRBD2 (6 bases). Trimming stripped 3 bases from V and 12 bases from J, with 13 bases between. The CDR3 sequence is 11 residues long. Looked up from germline, CDR1 is SGHDT and CDR2 is YYEEEE. CDR3 sequence (DNA): TGTGCCAGCAGCTCGAATGGAGGGATGTACTTC. Its translation is CASSSNGGMYF.

The CDR3 sequence is CASSQLKGRQPYNEQFF. The CDR3 region has the DNA TGCGCCAGCAGCCAACTAAAGGGACGCCAACCTTACAATGAGCAGTTCTTC. V is TRBV4-1 and J is TRBJ2-1, with D perhaps assigned TRBD1 or TRBD2 (5 bases each). V was trimmed by 2 bases and J by 4 bases, leaving 18 bases between them. The germline gives CDR1 MGHRA, CDR2 YSYEKL. CDR3 length equals 17 residues.

The chain links TRBV6-5 to TRBJ1-6; perhaps TRBD1 as D (6 bases). V was trimmed by 6 bases and J by 5 bases, leaving 11 bases between them. This CDR3 is built from 14 residues. Germline lookup yields CDR1 MNHEY and CDR2 SVGAGI. In DNA form, the CDR3 reads TGTGCCAGCAGCCCAGGGGAGGATAATTCACCCCTCCACTTT. This codes for CASSPGEDNSPLHF.

The chain employs TRBV10-3 and TRBJ1-3; D unresolved. The CDR3 totals 12 residues. Germline V gene lookup returns CDR1 ENHRY and CDR2 SYGVKD. Trimming cost V 7 bases and J 2 bases, with 6 bases left between them. The chain's CDR3 is CAIKGTGNTIYF. CDR3 in DNA: TGTGCCATCAAAGGGACTGGAAACACCATATATTTT.

J is TRBJ1-6 and V is TRBV12-3 or TRBV12-4; D is unresolved. The V end was cut by 2 bases, the J end by 10 bases, with 6 bases between. This CDR3 spans 12 amino acids. CDR3 sequence: CASSLPRSPLHF. In DNA, the CDR3 is TGTGCCAGCAGTTTACCCAGATCACCCCTCCACTTT.

The V call is TRBV7-9, the J call TRBJ2-7; D not resolved. The CDR3 sequence is 14 residues long. Germline V gene data show CDR1 as SEHNR and CDR2 as FQNEAQ (reference sequence). The V end lost 1 base, the J end lost 3 bases, and 10 bases lay between the germline ends. CDR3 coding DNA: TGTGCCAGCAGCTTAGAGTCCAAGGACTACGAGCAGTACTTC. It specifies CASSLESKDYEQYF.

The chain has TRBV11-2 and TRBJ1-4; TRBD1 agrees at 10 bases. J gave up 6 bases and V 4 bases, and 5 bases lay outside the gene matches. CDR1 and CDR2 (germline): SGHAT, FQNNGV. The CDR3 totals 15 residues. This chain's CDR3 is CASSSLGQGHEKLFF. The CDR3 DNA sequence: TGTGCCAGCAGCTCACTGGGACAGGGGCATGAAAAACTGTTTTTT.

The gene calls are TRBV5-4 and TRBJ2-2; no clear D gene. In germline, CDR1 is SGHNT, CDR2 YYREEE (reference sequence). Trimming shortened V by 0 bases and J by 7 bases, and 4 bases separated the two germline ends. The CDR3 contains 12 residues. CDR3: CASSLGRGELFF. The CDR3, as DNA: TGTGCCAGCAGCTTGGGACGCGGGGAGCTGTTTTTT.

The chain recombines TRBV5-1 with TRBJ1-5; TRBD1 matches 8 bases. The CDR3 runs to 15 residues. From germline, CDR1 is SGHRS and CDR2 YFSETQ. J was trimmed by 5 bases and V by 4 bases; bases with no gene match: 8. The CDR3 here is CASSPGTGDYQPQHF. CDR3 in DNA: TGCGCCAGCAGCCCCGGGACAGGAGATTATCAGCCCCAGCATTTT.

This chain joins TRBV6-4 and TRBJ1-2; tentatively, D is TRBD1 (6 bases). With 4 bases removed from V and 8 bases from J, the gap between germline ends came to 11 bases. The CDR3 loop spans 12 amino acids. Germline V gene data show CDR1 as MRHNA and CDR2 as SNTAGT. CDR3: CASSGGATGYTF. The CDR3 region has the DNA TGTGCCAGCAGTGGGGGGGCAACGGGCTACACCTTC.

This clone was counted only a few times. V usage is TRBV30 and J usage is TRBJ1-5, with TRBD1 as a possible D gene (5 bases). V was clipped by 3 bases and J by 1 base, with 7 bases between them. Germline CDR1 reads GTSNPN; CDR2 reads SVGIG (reference sequence). The CDR3 length is 13 residues. CDR3 sequence: CAWRQGSNQPQHF. The CDR3 DNA reads as TGTGCCTGGAGGCAGGGCAGCAATCAGCCCCAGCATTTT.

This clone was counted between two and nine times. One junction end does not reproduce the germline sequence, and a read error may be involved. This rearrangement joins TRBV3-1 (or the pseudogene TRBV3-2) to TRBJ1-2; TRBD1 is a possible D gene (6 bases). Per the germline V gene, CDR1 is LGHDT and CDR2 is YNNKEL (reference sequence). CDR3 length: 16 residues. The CDR3 nucleotides read TGTGCCAGCAGTCAAGCTAGAGTTTCGGGGGCGGGCGGCTACACCTTC. Encoded protein: CASSQARVSGAGGYTF.

The J gene is TRBJ2-7, the V gene TRBV6-2 or TRBV6-3, with no clear D. Between the trimmed V and J ends, which lost 2 bases and 7 bases, there was a span of 15 bases. The germline V gene encodes CDR1 MNHEY and CDR2 SVGEGT. The CDR3 is 14 amino acids. The CDR3 reads CASSYGQTSGEQYF. The CDR3 DNA follows: TGTGCCAGCAGTTACGGCCAGACCTCTGGGGAGCAGTACTTC.

This clone appeared a few times. The V gene is TRBV7-2, the J gene TRBJ2-7; 8 nucleotides match TRBD1. The CDR3 sequence is 15 residues long. Germline assignment: CDR1 SGHTA and CDR2 FQGNSA. The V and J ends lost 2 bases and 3 bases, in that order; junction bases with no gene match: 6. The CDR3 loop reads CASSLRGQGGYEQYF. For the CDR3, the DNA is TGTGCCAGCAGCTTACGAGGACAGGGTGGCTACGAGCAGTACTTC.